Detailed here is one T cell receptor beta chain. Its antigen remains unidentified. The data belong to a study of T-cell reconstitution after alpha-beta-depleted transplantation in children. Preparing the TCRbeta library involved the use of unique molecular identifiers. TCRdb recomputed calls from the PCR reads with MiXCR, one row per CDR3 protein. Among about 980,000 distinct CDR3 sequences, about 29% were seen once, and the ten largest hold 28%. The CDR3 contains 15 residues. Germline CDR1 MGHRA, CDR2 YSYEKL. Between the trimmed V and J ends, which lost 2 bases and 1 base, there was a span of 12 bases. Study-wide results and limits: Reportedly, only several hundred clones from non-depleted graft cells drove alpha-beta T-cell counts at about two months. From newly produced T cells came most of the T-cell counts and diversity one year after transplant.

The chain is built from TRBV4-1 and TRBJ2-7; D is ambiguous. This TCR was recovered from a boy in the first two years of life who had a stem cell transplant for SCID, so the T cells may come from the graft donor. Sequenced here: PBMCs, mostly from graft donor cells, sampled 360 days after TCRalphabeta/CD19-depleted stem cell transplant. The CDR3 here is CASSQFSVSSYEQYF. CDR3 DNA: TGCGCCAGCAGCCAATTTTCCGTTAGTTCCTACGAGCAGTACTTC.